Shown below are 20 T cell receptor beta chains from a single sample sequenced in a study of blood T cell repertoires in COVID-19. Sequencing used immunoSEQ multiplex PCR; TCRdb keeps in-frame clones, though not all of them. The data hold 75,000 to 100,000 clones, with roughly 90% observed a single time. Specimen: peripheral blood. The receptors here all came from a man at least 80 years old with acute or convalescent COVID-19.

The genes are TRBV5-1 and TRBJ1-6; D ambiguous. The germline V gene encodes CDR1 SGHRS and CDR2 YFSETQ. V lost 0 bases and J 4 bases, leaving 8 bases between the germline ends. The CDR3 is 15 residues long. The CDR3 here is CASSLDPVYNSPLHF. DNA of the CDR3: TGCGCCAGCAGCTTGGATCCGGTTTATAATTCACCCCTCCACTTT.

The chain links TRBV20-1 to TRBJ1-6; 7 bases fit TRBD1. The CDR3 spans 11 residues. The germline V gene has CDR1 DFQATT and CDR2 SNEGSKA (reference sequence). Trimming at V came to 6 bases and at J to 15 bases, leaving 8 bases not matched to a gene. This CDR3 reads CSAPQGPVLHF. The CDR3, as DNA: TGCAGTGCACCACAGGGGCCCGTCCTCCACTTT.

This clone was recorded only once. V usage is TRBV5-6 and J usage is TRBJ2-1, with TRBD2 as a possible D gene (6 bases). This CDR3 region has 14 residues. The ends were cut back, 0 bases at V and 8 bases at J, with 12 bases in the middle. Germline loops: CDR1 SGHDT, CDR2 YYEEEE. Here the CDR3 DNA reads TGTGCCAGCAGCTTGGTCGGCGGGATCTATGAGCAGTTCTTC. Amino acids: CASSLVGGIYEQFF.

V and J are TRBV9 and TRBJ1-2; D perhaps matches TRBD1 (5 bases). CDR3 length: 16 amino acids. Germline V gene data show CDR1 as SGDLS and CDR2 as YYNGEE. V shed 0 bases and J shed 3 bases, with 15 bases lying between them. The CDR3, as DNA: TGTGCCAGCAGCGTAGGTGGGGCGCGTCGGGACTATGGCTACACCTTC. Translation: CASSVGGARRDYGYTF.

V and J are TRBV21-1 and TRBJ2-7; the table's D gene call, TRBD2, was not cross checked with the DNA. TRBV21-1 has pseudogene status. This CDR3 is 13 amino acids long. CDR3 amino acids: CASKGSGRYEQYF. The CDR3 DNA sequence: TGTGCCAGCAAAGGTAGCGGGAGGTACGAGCAGTACTTC.

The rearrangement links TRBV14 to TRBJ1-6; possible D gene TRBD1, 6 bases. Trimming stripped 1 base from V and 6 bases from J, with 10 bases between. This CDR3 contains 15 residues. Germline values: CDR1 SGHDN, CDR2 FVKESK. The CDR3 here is CASSQGQVSNSPLHF. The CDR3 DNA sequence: TGTGCCAGCAGCCAAGGACAGGTTTCTAATTCACCCCTCCACTTT.

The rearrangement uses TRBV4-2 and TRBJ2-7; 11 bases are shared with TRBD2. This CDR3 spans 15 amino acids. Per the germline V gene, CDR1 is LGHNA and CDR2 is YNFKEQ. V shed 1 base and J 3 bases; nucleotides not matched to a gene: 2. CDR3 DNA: TGTGCCAGCAGCCAAGCCGGGACTAGCGGCTACGAGCAGTACTTC. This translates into CASSQAGTSGYEQYF.

The CDR3, as DNA: TGTGCCAGCAGCCAAGGTCGGTCCTCCCAAGAGACCCAGTACTTC. Protein sequence: CASSQGRSSQETQYF. The V call is TRBV3-1 (or the pseudogene TRBV3-2), the J call TRBJ2-5; no clear D gene. V dropped 1 base and J dropped 1 base, with 10 bases sitting between them. CDR1 is LGHDT and CDR2 is YNNKEL in the germline V gene (reference sequence). The CDR3 is made up of 15 amino acids.

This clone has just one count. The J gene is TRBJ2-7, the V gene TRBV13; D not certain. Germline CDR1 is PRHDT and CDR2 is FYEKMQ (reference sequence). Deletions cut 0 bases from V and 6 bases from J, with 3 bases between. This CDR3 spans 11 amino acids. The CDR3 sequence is CASSLGAEQYF. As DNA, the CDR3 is TGTGCCAGCAGCTTAGGGGCCGAGCAGTACTTC.

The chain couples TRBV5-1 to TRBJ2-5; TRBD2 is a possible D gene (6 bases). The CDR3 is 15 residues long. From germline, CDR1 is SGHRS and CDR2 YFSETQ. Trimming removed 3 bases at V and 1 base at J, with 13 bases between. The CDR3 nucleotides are TGCGCCAGCAGCTCCGATTTAGCGGTCCAAGAGACCCAGTACTTC. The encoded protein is CASSSDLAVQETQYF. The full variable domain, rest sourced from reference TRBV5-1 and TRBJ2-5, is KAGVTQTPRYLIKTRGQQVTLSCSPISGHRSVSWYQQTPGQGLQFLFEYFSETQRNKGNFPGRFSGRQFSNSRSEMNVSTLELGDSALYLCASSSDLAVQETQYFGPGTRLLVL.

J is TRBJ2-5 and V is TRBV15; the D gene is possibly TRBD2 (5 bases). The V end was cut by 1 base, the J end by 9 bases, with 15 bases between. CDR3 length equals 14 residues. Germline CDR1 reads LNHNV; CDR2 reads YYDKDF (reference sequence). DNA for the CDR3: TGTGCCACCAGCAGAGTAAGATCAGGCGGGCCCCAGTACTTC. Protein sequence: CATSRVRSGGPQYF.

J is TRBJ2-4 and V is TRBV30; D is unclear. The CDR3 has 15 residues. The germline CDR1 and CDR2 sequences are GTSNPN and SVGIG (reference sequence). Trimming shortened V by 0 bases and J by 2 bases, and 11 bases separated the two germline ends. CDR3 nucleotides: TGTGCCTGGAGTGTATCAGCGAGACCCAAAAACATTCAGTACTTC. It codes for CAWSVSARPKNIQYF.

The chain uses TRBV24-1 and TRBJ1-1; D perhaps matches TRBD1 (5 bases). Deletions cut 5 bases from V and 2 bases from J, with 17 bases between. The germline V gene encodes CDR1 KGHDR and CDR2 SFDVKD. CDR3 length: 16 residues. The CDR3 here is CATSASGIGPNTEAFF. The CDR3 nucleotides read TGTGCCACCAGTGCCTCAGGGATTGGACCCAACACTGAAGCTTTCTTT.

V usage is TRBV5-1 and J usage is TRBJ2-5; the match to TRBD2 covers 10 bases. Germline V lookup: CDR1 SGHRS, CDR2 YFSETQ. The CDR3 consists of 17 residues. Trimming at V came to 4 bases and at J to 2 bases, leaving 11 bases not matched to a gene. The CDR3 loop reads CASSPVLAGGIQETQYF. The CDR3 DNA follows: TGCGCCAGCAGCCCCGTCTTAGCGGGAGGTATTCAAGAGACCCAGTACTTC. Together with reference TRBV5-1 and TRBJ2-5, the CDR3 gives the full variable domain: KAGVTQTPRYLIKTRGQQVTLSCSPISGHRSVSWYQQTPGQGLQFLFEYFSETQRNKGNFPGRFSGRQFSNSRSEMNVSTLELGDSALYLCASSPVLAGGIQETQYFGPGTRLLVL.

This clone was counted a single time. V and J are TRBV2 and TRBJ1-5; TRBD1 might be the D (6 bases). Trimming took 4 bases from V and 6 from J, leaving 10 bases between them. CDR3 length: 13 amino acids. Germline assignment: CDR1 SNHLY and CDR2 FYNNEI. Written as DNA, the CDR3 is TGTGCCAGCAGTGTACAGGGTTCTCAGCCCCAGCATTTT. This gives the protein CASSVQGSQPQHF.

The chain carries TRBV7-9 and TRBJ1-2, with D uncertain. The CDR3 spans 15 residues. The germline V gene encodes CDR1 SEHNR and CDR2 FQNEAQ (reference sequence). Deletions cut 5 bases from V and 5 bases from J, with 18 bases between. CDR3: CASSTTTGDGYGYTF. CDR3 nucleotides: TGTGCCAGCAGCACAACCACCGGGGATGGTTATGGCTACACCTTC. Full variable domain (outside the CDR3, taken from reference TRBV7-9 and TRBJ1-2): DTGVSQNPRHKITKRGQNVTFRCDPISEHNRLYWYRQTLGQGPEFLTYFQNEAQLEKSRLLSDRFSAERPKGSFSTLEIQRTEQGDSAMYLCASSTTTGDGYGYTFGSGTRLTVV.

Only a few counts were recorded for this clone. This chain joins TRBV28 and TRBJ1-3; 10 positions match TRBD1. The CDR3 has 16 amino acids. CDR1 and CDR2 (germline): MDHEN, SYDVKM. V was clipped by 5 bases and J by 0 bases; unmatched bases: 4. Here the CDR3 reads CASSVGQGYSGNTIYF. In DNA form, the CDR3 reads TGTGCCAGCAGTGTGGGACAGGGGTACTCTGGAAACACCATATATTTT. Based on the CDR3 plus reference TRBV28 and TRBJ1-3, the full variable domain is DVKVTQSSRYLVKRTGEKVFLECVQDMDHENMFWYRQDPGLGLRLIYFSYDVKMKEKGDIPEGYSVSREKKERFSLILESASTNQTSMYLCASSVGQGYSGNTIYFGEGSWLTVV.

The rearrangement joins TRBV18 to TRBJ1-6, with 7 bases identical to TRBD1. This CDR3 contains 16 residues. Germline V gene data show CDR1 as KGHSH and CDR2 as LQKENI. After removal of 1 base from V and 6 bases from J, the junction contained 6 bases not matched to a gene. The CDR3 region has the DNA TGTGCCAGCTCACCACGGAGCAGGGGGAGTAATTCACCCCTCCACTTT. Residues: CASSPRSRGSNSPLHF.

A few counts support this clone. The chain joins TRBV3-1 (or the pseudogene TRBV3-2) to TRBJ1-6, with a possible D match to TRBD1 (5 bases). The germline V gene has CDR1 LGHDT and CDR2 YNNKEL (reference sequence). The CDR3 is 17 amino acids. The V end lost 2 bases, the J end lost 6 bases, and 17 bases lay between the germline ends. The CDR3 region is CASSQSGAGRINSPLHF. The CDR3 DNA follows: TGTGCCAGCAGCCAATCTGGGGCAGGGCGCATTAATTCACCCCTCCACTTT.

The DNA for the CDR3 is TGCGCCAGCAGCTTGGCGGGACAGGGGGTTAACACTGAAGCTTTCTTT. It encodes CASSLAGQGVNTEAFF. The gene calls are TRBV5-1 and TRBJ1-1; TRBD1 matches 11 bases. CDR3 size: 16 residues. V was pared by 0 bases and J by 2 bases, with 3 bases of the junction left unmatched. The germline CDR1 and CDR2 sequences are SGHRS and YFSETQ. Variable domain in full (rest from reference TRBV5-1 and TRBJ1-1): KAGVTQTPRYLIKTRGQQVTLSCSPISGHRSVSWYQQTPGQGLQFLFEYFSETQRNKGNFPGRFSGRQFSNSRSEMNVSTLELGDSALYLCASSLAGQGVNTEAFFGQGTRLTVV.